Listed here are 14 T cell receptor beta chains from one sample, sequenced in a study of technical replicates of blood from several donors. Data came from immunoSEQ multiplex PCR; TCRdb stores just in-frame clones and leaves some out. The repertoire holds about 16,000 clones, with around nine tenths as singletons. Sequences were obtained from PBMCs. The receptors stem from a human donor in good health.

The genes are TRBV18 and TRBJ1-2; D remains ambiguous. Germline CDR1 KGHSH, CDR2 LQKENI. The CDR3 has 14 residues. Trimming left V 2 bases short and J 4 bases short, with 11 bases between. The CDR3 loop reads CASSPYEGGYGYTF. The CDR3 DNA follows: TGTGCCAGCTCACCATATGAGGGAGGCTATGGCTACACCTTC. The full variable domain, completed using reference TRBV18 and TRBJ1-2, is NAGVMQNPRHLVRRRGQEARLRCSPMKGHSHVYWYRQLPEEGLKFMVYLQKENIIDESGMPKERFSAEFPKEGPSILRIQQVVRGDSAAYFCASSPYEGGYGYTFGSGTRLTVV.

V and J are TRBV2 and TRBJ2-7, with 10 positions matching TRBD2. The CDR3 is 14 residues long. Germline values: CDR1 SNHLY, CDR2 FYNNEI. Trimming at V came to 6 bases and at J to 2 bases, leaving 4 bases not matched to a gene. CDR3 protein: CASSVAGGPYEQYF. The CDR3 DNA is TGTGCCAGCAGCGTAGCGGGAGGCCCCTACGAGCAGTACTTC.

The chain couples TRBV27 to TRBJ2-7; 7 bases line up with TRBD2. The V and J ends lost 8 bases and 3 bases, in that order; junction bases with no gene match: 7. Per the germline V gene, CDR1 is MNHEY and CDR2 is SMNVEV (reference sequence). The CDR3 covers 13 residues. Here the CDR3 DNA reads TGTGCCAGCGTGCCCGGCGGGAGCTACGAGCAGTACTTC. Its translation is CASVPGGSYEQYF.

This rearrangement joins TRBV15 to TRBJ2-7, with 9 bases matching TRBD2. CDR1 LNHNV and CDR2 YYDKDF come from the germline V gene (reference sequence). Unmatched junction bases numbered 11, after V lost 0 bases and J lost 5 bases. This CDR3 comprises 17 residues. The CDR3 DNA reads as TGTGCCACCAGCAGAGATCGGAGCGGGAGGCAGATGAACGAGCAGTACTTC. Its translation is CATSRDRSGRQMNEQYF.

This chain links TRBV28 with TRBJ2-7; 8 nucleotides align to TRBD1. After removal of 2 bases from V and 7 bases from J, the junction contained 1 base not matched to a gene. The CDR3 runs to 12 residues. Germline CDR1 reads MDHEN; CDR2 reads SYDVKM. CDR3 amino acids: CASSLNRGEQYF. CDR3 DNA sequence: TGTGCCAGCAGTTTAAACAGGGGGGAGCAGTACTTC. Variable domain in full (rest from reference TRBV28 and TRBJ2-7): DVKVTQSSRYLVKRTGEKVFLECVQDMDHENMFWYRQDPGLGLRLIYFSYDVKMKEKGDIPEGYSVSREKKERFSLILESASTNQTSMYLCASSLNRGEQYFGPGTRLTVT.

CDR3 loop: CASSQSRTGELFF. In nucleotides, the CDR3 is TGTGCCAGCAGCCAAAGCCGCACCGGGGAGCTGTTTTTT. The chain links TRBV6-5 to TRBJ2-2, with D unresolved. This CDR3 contains 13 residues. Per germline, CDR1 MNHEY and CDR2 SVGAGI. Trimming shortened V by 6 bases and J by 4 bases, and 9 bases separated the two germline ends.

V usage is TRBV5-4 and J usage is TRBJ2-1, with 7 bases aligning to TRBD1. CDR3 length equals 15 residues. Germline CDR1 is SGHNT and CDR2 is YYREEE (reference sequence). Losses at the gene ends were 4 bases for V and 4 bases for J; bases not matched to a gene: 8. CDR3 in amino acids: CASSIDRVPYNEQFF. As DNA, the CDR3 is TGTGCCAGCAGCATAGACAGGGTCCCTTACAATGAGCAGTTCTTC. Variable domain in full (rest from reference TRBV5-4 and TRBJ2-1): ETGVTQSPTHLIKTRGQQVTLRCSSQSGHNTVSWYQQALGQGPQFIFQYYREEENGRGNFPPRFSGLQFPNYSSELNVNALELDDSALYLCASSIDRVPYNEQFFGPGTRLTVL.

The rearrangement joins TRBV6-1 to TRBJ2-5, with D maybe TRBD2 (6 bases). The germline CDR1 and CDR2 sequences are MNHNS and SASEGT. The CDR3 totals 14 residues. The V end was cut by 1 base, the J end by 1 base, with 7 bases between. The CDR3 DNA follows: TGTGCCAGCAGTGAAGGGCGGGGCCAAGAGACCCAGTACTTC. Encoded protein: CASSEGRGQETQYF.

CDR3 protein: CASKRGHNEQFF. CDR3 in DNA: TGTGCCAGCAAGCGGGGACACAATGAGCAGTTCTTC. This chain uses TRBV28 with TRBJ2-1; 7 positions match TRBD2. The ends lost 7 bases at V and 5 bases at J; junction bases unmatched: 2. From germline, CDR1 is MDHEN and CDR2 SYDVKM. The length of the CDR3 is 12 residues. The variable domain in full, completed from reference TRBV28 and TRBJ2-1, reads DVKVTQSSRYLVKRTGEKVFLECVQDMDHENMFWYRQDPGLGLRLIYFSYDVKMKEKGDIPEGYSVSREKKERFSLILESASTNQTSMYLCASKRGHNEQFFGPGTRLTVL.

This chain joins TRBV27 and TRBJ2-1; 9 positions agree with TRBD2. The CDR3 runs to 15 residues. V dropped 5 bases and J dropped 4; count of bases not matched to a gene: 6. In germline, CDR1 is MNHEY, CDR2 SMNVEV (reference sequence). The CDR3 region has the DNA TGTGCCAGCAGTCCTCTAGCGGGGCGATACAATGAGCAGTTCTTC. Translation gives CASSPLAGRYNEQFF.

V and J are TRBV25-1 and TRBJ2-3; tentative D call: TRBD2 (6 bases). V lost 5 bases and J lost 0, with 9 bases in between. Germline assignment: CDR1 MGHDK and CDR2 SYGVNS. There are 14 residues in the CDR3. The CDR3 DNA is TGTGCCAGCAGTCCGGGACTTAGCACAGATACGCAGTATTTT. Residues: CASSPGLSTDTQYF.

The chain is built from TRBV7-7 and TRBJ2-2; 12 bases align to TRBD1. The germline gives CDR1 SSHAT, CDR2 FNYEAQ (reference sequence). V shed 5 bases, J shed 8 bases, and the junction held 6 bases outside the gene matches. This CDR3 has 15 amino acids. CDR3 sequence reads: CASSPGTGGSGELFF. The DNA for the CDR3 is TGTGCCAGCAGCCCCGGGACAGGGGGCTCAGGGGAGCTGTTTTTT.

The genes are TRBV7-9 and TRBJ2-7, with a tentative D call TRBD2 (5 bases). The CDR3 runs to 14 residues. Germline values: CDR1 SEHNR, CDR2 FQNEAQ (reference sequence). The ends were cut back, 5 bases at V and 7 bases at J, with 18 bases in the middle. CDR3 DNA: TGTGCCAGCAGCCCTAGCCGTACTAGTCAAGAGCAGTACTTC. Translating it yields CASSPSRTSQEQYF.

V is TRBV10-2 and J is TRBJ2-4; no firm D call. CDR1 is WSHSY, CDR2 SAAADI, per germline. The CDR3 covers 16 residues. Trimming took off 3 bases at V and 3 bases at J, with 15 bases between the two ends. In nucleotides, the CDR3 is TGCGCCAGCAGTGAAGGTCTTTTTCCGGGCAAAAACATTCAGTACTTC. Encoded protein: CASSEGLFPGKNIQYF.